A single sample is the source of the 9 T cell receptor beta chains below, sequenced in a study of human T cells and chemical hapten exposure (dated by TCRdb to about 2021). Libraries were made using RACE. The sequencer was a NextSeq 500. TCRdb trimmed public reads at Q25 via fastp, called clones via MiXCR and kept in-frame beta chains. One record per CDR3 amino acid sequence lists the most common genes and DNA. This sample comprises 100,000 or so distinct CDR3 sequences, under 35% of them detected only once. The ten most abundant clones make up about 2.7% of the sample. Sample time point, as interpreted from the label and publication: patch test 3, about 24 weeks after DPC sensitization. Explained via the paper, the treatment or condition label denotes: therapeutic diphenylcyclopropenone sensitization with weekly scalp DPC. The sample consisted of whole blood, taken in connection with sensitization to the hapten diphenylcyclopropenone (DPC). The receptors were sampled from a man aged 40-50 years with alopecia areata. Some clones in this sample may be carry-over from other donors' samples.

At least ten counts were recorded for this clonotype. As DNA, the CDR3 is TGCAGTGCTAGAACCGCGGGAGGGGGGTACAATGAGCAGTTCTTC. It codes for CSARTAGGGYNEQFF. The gene calls are TRBV20-1 and TRBJ2-1, with 9 bases fitting TRBD2. After removal of 2 bases from V and 4 bases from J, the junction contained 6 bases not matched to a gene. This CDR3 is 15 amino acids long. Germline assignment: CDR1 DFQATT and CDR2 SNEGSKA (reference sequence).

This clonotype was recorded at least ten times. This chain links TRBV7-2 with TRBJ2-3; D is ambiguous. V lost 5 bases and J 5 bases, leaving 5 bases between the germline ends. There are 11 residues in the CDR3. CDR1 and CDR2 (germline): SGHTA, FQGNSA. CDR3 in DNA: TGTGCCAGCAGCCTCCAAGATACGCAGTATTTT. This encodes CASSLQDTQYF.

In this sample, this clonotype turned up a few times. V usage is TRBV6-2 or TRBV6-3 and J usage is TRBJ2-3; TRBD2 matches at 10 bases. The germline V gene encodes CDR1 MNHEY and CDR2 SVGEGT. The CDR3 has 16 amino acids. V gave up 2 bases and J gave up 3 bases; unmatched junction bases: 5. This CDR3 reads CASSYGLAGATDTQYF. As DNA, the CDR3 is TGTGCCAGCAGTTACGGTCTAGCGGGAGCTACAGATACGCAGTATTTT.

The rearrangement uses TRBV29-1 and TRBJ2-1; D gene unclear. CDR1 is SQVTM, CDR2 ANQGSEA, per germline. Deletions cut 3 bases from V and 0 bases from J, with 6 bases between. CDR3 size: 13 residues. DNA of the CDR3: TGCAGCGTTGAGTCACACTCCTACAATGAGCAGTTCTTC. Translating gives CSVESHSYNEQFF.

The CDR3 spells CASSPPTGGDEQYF. CDR3 coding DNA: TGTGCCAGCTCACCCCCGACAGGGGGAGACGAGCAGTACTTC. The rearrangement uses TRBV18 and TRBJ2-7; 9 bases fit TRBD1. Trimming removed 3 bases from V and 5 bases from J; junction bases left unmatched: 5. Germline V gene data show CDR1 as KGHSH and CDR2 as LQKENI. The CDR3 contains 14 residues.

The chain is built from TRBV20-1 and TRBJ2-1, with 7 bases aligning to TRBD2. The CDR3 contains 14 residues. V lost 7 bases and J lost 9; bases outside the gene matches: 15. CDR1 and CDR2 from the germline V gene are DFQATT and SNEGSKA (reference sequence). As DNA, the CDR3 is TGCAGTGTCTCCCTCCGGGACTATTCCAGTGAGCAGTTCTTC. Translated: CSVSLRDYSSEQFF.

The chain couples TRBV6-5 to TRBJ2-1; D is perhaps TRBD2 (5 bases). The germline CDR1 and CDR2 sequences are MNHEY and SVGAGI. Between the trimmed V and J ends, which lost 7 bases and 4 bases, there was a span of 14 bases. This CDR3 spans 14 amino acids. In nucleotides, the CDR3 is TGTGCCAGCAAAAGCGGAAGCGGATACAATGAGCAGTTCTTC. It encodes CASKSGSGYNEQFF.

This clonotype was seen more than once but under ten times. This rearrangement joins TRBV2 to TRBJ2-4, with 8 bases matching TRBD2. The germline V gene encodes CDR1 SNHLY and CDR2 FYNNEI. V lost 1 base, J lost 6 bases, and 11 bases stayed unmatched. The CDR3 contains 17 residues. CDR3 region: CASSEGGTRGGLNIQYF. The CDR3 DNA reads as TGTGCCAGCAGTGAAGGCGGGACTAGGGGAGGCCTAAACATTCAGTACTTC.

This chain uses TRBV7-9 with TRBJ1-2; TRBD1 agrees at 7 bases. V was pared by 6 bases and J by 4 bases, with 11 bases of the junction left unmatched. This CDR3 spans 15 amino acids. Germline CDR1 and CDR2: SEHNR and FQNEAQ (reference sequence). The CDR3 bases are TGTGCCAGCAGTTTGACAGAGGGGGCTCCCTATGGCTACACCTTC. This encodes CASSLTEGAPYGYTF.